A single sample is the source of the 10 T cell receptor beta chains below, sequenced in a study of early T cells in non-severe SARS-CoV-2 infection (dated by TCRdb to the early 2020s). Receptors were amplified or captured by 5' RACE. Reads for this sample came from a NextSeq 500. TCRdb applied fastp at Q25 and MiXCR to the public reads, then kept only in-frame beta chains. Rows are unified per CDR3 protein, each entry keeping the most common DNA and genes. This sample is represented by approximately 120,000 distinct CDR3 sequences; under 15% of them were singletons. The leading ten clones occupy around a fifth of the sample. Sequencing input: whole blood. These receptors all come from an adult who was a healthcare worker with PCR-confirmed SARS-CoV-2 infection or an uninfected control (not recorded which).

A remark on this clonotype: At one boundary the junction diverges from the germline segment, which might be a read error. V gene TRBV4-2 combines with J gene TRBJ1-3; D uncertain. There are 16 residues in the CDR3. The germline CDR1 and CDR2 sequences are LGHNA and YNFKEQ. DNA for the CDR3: TGTGCCAGCAGCCAAGATCATGCCTCCTCTGAAAACACCATATATTTT. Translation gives CASSQDHASSENTIYF.

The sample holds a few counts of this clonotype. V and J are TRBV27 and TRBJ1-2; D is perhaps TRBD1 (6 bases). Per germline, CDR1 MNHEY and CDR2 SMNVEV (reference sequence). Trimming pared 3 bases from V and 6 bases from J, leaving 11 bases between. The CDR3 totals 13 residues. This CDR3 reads CASSFTAGDGYTF. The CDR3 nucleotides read TGTGCCAGCAGTTTTACGGCAGGGGATGGCTACACCTTC.

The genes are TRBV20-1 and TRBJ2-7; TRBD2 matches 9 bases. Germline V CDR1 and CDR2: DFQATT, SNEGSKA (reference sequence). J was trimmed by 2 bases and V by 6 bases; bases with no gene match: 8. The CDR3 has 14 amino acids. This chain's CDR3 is CSAERTSAAYEQYF. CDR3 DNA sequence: TGCAGTGCAGAAAGGACTAGCGCGGCCTACGAGCAGTACTTC.

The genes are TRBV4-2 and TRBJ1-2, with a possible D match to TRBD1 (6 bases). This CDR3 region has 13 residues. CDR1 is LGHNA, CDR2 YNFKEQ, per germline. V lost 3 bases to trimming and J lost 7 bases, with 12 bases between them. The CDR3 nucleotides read TGTGCCAGCAGCCAGACAGGAACGGCTGGCTACACCTTC. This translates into CASSQTGTAGYTF.

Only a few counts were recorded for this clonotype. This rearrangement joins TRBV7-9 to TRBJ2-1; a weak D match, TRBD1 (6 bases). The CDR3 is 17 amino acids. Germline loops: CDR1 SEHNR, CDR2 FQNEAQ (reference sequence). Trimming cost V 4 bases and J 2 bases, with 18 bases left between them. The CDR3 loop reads CASSSRDLGTTYNEQFF. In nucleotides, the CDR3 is TGTGCCAGCAGCTCACGGGATCTCGGGACAACCTACAATGAGCAGTTCTTC.

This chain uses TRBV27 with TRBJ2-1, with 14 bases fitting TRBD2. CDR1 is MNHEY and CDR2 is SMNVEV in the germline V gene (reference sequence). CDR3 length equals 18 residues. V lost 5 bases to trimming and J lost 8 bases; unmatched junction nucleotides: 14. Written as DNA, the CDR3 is TGTGCCAGCAGTCCAGAGACTAGCGGGGGGGTTCTCTTGGATGAGCAGTTCTTC. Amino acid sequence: CASSPETSGGVLLDEQFF.

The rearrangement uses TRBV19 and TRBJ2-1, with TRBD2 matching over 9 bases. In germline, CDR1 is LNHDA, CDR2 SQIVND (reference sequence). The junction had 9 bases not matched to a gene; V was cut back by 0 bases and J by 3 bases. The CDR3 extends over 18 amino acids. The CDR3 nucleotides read TGTGCCAGTAGTATAGAGCCTCCGGGACTAGCCTTCTACAATGAGCAGTTCTTC. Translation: CASSIEPPGLAFYNEQFF.

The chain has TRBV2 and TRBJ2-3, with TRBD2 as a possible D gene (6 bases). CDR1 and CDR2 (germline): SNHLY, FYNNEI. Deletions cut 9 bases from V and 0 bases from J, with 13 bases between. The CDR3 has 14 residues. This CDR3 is CARQDGTSTDTQYF. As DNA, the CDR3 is TGTGCCAGACAGGACGGGACTAGCACAGATACGCAGTATTTT.

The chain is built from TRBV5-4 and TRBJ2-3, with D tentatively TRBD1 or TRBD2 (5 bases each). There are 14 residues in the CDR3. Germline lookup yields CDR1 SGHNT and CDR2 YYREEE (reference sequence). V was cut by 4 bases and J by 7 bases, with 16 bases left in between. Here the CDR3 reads CASSNRDLENTQYF. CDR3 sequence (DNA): TGTGCCAGCAGCAACCGGGACCTCGAGAATACGCAGTATTTT. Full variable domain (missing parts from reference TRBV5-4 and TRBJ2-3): ETGVTQSPTHLIKTRGQQVTLRCSSQSGHNTVSWYQQALGQGPQFIFQYYREEENGRGNFPPRFSGLQFPNYSSELNVNALELDDSALYLCASSNRDLENTQYFGPGTRLTVL.

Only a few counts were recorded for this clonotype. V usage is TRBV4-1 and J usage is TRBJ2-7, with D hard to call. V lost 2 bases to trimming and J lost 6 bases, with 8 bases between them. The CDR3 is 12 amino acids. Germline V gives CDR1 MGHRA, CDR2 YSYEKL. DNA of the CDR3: TGCGCCAGCAGCCAATTGGGGTCCGAGCAGTACTTC. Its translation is CASSQLGSEQYF.